A selection of T cell receptor beta chains follows, all from one sample in a study of Graves' ophthalmopathy and Graves' hyperthyroidism. TCRdb passed the multiplex PCR reads through MiXCR, listing each CDR3 protein once. The table shows approximately 540,000 distinct CDR3 sequences, with 39% occurring only once. The material sequenced was peripheral blood or thyroid tissue (not recorded which). The origin of the receptors is an adult man with Graves' hyperthyroidism. Each CDR3 is given with its conserved first and last residue. The D gene is left open where the match is weak. A clone size is listed for some rows: how often the clone was seen (once, few, many), or a class if it is expanded.

v_gene: TRBV10-3; j_gene: TRBJ2-6; abundance: -; d_gene: TRBD1; CDR3aa: CAISGRTGSSGANVLTF; CDR3nt: TGTGCCATCAGCGGAAGGACAGGGAGCTCTGGGGCCAACGTCCTGACTTTC
v_gene: TRBV9; j_gene: TRBJ1-2; abundance: many; d_gene: -; CDR3aa: CASSVESDNYGYTF; CDR3nt: TGTGCCAGCAGCGTAGAGTCGGATAACTATGGCTACACCTTC
v_gene: TRBV29-1; j_gene: TRBJ1-2; abundance: many; d_gene: TRBD1; CDR3aa: CSVEVRGTGGFYGYTF; CDR3nt: TGCAGCGTTGAAGTAAGAGGGACAGGGGGTTTCTATGGCTACACCTTC
v_gene: TRBV11-2; j_gene: TRBJ2-7; abundance: few; d_gene: -; CDR3aa: CASSPQRGTLIYEQYF; CDR3nt: TGTGCCAGCAGTCCACAAAGGGGGACACTTATTTACGAGCAGTACTTC
v_gene: TRBV12-3/TRBV12-4; j_gene: TRBJ2-5; abundance: few; d_gene: TRBD2; CDR3aa: CASSFLSGRVETQYF; CDR3nt: TGTGCCAGCAGTTTTCTTAGTGGGAGGGTTGAGACCCAGTACTTC
v_gene: TRBV27; j_gene: TRBJ2-5; abundance: -; d_gene: TRBD1; CDR3aa: CASSYTGGETQYF; CDR3nt: TGTGCCAGCAGTTATACAGGGGGAGAGACCCAGTACTTC
v_gene: TRBV29-1; j_gene: TRBJ1-4; abundance: -; d_gene: -; CDR3aa: CSVVAGEKLFF; CDR3nt: TGCAGCGTTGTAGCGGGAGAAAAACTGTTTTTT
v_gene: TRBV12-3/TRBV12-4; j_gene: TRBJ1-4; abundance: few; d_gene: -; CDR3aa: CASRGAWVYNEKLFF; CDR3nt: TGTGCCAGCAGGGGGGCATGGGTTTATAATGAAAAACTGTTTTTT
v_gene: TRBV7-2; j_gene: TRBJ1-5; abundance: many; d_gene: TRBD1; CDR3aa: CASSLGGQLYQPQHF; CDR3nt: TGTGCCAGCAGCTTGGGGGGACAGCTGTATCAGCCCCAGCATTTT
v_gene: TRBV3-1; j_gene: TRBJ1-1; abundance: few; d_gene: -; CDR3aa: CASSQGARAVAEAFF; CDR3nt: TGTGCCAGCAGCCAAGGGGCCAGGGCTGTCGCTGAAGCTTTCTTT
v_gene: TRBV24-1; j_gene: TRBJ2-1; abundance: -; d_gene: TRBD2; CDR3aa: CATSAQWVAGGRHEQFF; CDR3nt: TGTGCCACCAGTGCCCAGTGGGTAGCGGGAGGGAGGCATGAGCAGTTCTTC
v_gene: TRBV7-8; j_gene: TRBJ2-3; abundance: few; d_gene: -; CDR3aa: CASSLRWRGSTDTQYF; CDR3nt: TGTGCCAGCAGCTTAAGGTGGCGGGGAAGCACAGATACGCAGTATTTT
v_gene: TRBV19; j_gene: TRBJ2-3; abundance: few; d_gene: TRBD2; CDR3aa: CASSMFLAGVTDTQYF; CDR3nt: TGTGCCAGTAGTATGTTCCTAGCGGGGGTCACAGATACGCAGTATTTT
v_gene: TRBV10-1; j_gene: TRBJ2-2; abundance: -; d_gene: TRBD1; CDR3aa: CASRDRGQTGELFF; CDR3nt: TGCGCCAGCAGGGACAGGGGGCAAACCGGGGAGCTGTTTTTT
v_gene: TRBV7-2; j_gene: TRBJ2-2; abundance: -; d_gene: TRBD2; CDR3aa: CASSLLAGGSTGELFF; CDR3nt: TGTGCCAGCAGCCTACTAGCGGGAGGGAGCACCGGGGAGCTGTTTTTT
v_gene: TRBV19; j_gene: TRBJ2-7; abundance: -; d_gene: -; CDR3aa: CASSILGASTDTQYF; CDR3nt: TGTGCCAGTAGTATATTGGGGGCCTCCACAGATACGCAGTACTTC
v_gene: TRBV5-1; j_gene: TRBJ2-5; abundance: many; d_gene: TRBD2; CDR3aa: CASSWVLAGEETQYF; CDR3nt: TGCGCCAGCAGCTGGGTACTAGCGGGGGAAGAGACCCAGTACTTC
v_gene: TRBV12-3/TRBV12-4; j_gene: TRBJ2-7; abundance: many; d_gene: TRBD2; CDR3aa: CASSLSSGEYEQYF; CDR3nt: TGTGCCAGCAGTTTAAGTAGCGGGGAATACGAGCAGTACTTC
v_gene: TRBV7-9; j_gene: TRBJ1-6; abundance: many; d_gene: -; CDR3aa: CASSHSGPNNSPLHF; CDR3nt: TGTGCCAGCAGCCACTCGGGACCGAATAATTCACCCCTCCACTTT
v_gene: TRBV7-3; j_gene: TRBJ2-6; abundance: -; d_gene: TRBD2; CDR3aa: CASSSGGAGSGANVLTF; CDR3nt: TGTGCCAGCAGCTCGGGGGGGGCAGGGTCTGGGGCCAACGTCCTGACTTTC
v_gene: TRBV19; j_gene: TRBJ2-6; abundance: many; d_gene: -; CDR3aa: CASSIRGGGGANVLTF; CDR3nt: TGTGCCAGTAGTATCCGAGGGGGTGGTGGGGCCAACGTCCTGACTTTC
v_gene: TRBV5-1; j_gene: TRBJ1-1; abundance: -; d_gene: -; CDR3aa: CASSLDRDLNTEAFF; CDR3nt: TGCGCCAGCAGCTTGGACAGGGATCTTAACACTGAAGCTTTCTTT
v_gene: TRBV7-2; j_gene: TRBJ2-7; abundance: many; d_gene: TRBD1; CDR3aa: CASSRTGGTGYEQYF; CDR3nt: TGTGCCAGCAGCCGGACAGGGGGAACTGGCTACGAGCAGTACTTC
v_gene: TRBV7-2; j_gene: TRBJ1-2; abundance: many; d_gene: -; CDR3aa: CASSLGPSDYGYTF; CDR3nt: TGTGCCAGCAGCTTAGGGCCGTCAGACTATGGCTACACCTTC
v_gene: TRBV13; j_gene: TRBJ2-7; abundance: many; d_gene: -; CDR3aa: CASSSGLNEQYF; CDR3nt: TGTGCCAGCAGCTCGGGTCTAAACGAGCAGTACTTC
v_gene: TRBV7-9; j_gene: TRBJ2-1; abundance: -; d_gene: TRBD1; CDR3aa: CASSLKGQAPSYNEQFF; CDR3nt: TGTGCCAGCAGCCTGAAGGGACAGGCACCCTCCTACAATGAGCAGTTCTTC
v_gene: TRBV20-1; j_gene: TRBJ1-6; abundance: many; d_gene: -; CDR3aa: CSASGGSNSPLHF; CDR3nt: TGCAGTGCTAGTGGGGGGTCCAATTCACCCCTCCACTTT
v_gene: TRBV19; j_gene: TRBJ2-2; abundance: many; d_gene: -; CDR3aa: CASMTQNTGELFF; CDR3nt: TGTGCCAGTATGACACAAAACACCGGGGAGCTGTTTTTT
v_gene: TRBV20-1; j_gene: TRBJ2-3; abundance: few; d_gene: -; CDR3aa: CSARGQDTQYF; CDR3nt: TGCAGTGCTAGAGGTCAGGATACGCAGTATTTT
v_gene: TRBV12-3/TRBV12-4; j_gene: TRBJ1-1; abundance: -; d_gene: TRBD1; CDR3aa: CASSRNRGPSAFF; CDR3nt: TGTGCCAGCAGTCGTAACAGGGGCCCATCAGCTTTCTTT
v_gene: TRBV2; j_gene: TRBJ1-1; abundance: many; d_gene: -; CDR3aa: CASSEREPGWENTEAFF; CDR3nt: TGTGCCAGCAGTGAAAGGGAACCGGGTTGGGAGAACACTGAAGCTTTCTTT
v_gene: TRBV7-9; j_gene: TRBJ2-2; abundance: -; d_gene: TRBD1; CDR3aa: CASSPPQGQGLSGRTGELFF; CDR3nt: TGTGCCAGCTCACCACCGCAGGGACAGGGCCTATCTGGGCGCACCGGGGAGCTGTTTTTT
v_gene: TRBV5-5; j_gene: TRBJ2-2; abundance: -; d_gene: TRBD1; CDR3aa: CASSSDRGLFF; CDR3nt: TGTGCCAGCAGCTCGGACAGGGGGCTGTTTTTT
v_gene: TRBV7-2; j_gene: TRBJ1-1; abundance: many; d_gene: TRBD1; CDR3aa: CASSYLQGANTEAFF; CDR3nt: TGTGCCAGCAGCTATTTACAGGGGGCAAACACTGAAGCTTTCTTT
v_gene: TRBV20-1; j_gene: TRBJ1-3; abundance: many; d_gene: -; CDR3aa: CSATESSGNTIYF; CDR3nt: TGCAGTGCTACAGAGAGCTCTGGAAACACCATATATTTT
v_gene: TRBV15; j_gene: TRBJ2-5; abundance: -; d_gene: -; CDR3aa: CATSTERETQYF; CDR3nt: TGTGCCACCAGCACCGAAAGGGAGACCCAGTACTTC
v_gene: TRBV10-3; j_gene: TRBJ1-2; abundance: -; d_gene: -; CDR3aa: CAISGALGRSAYGHTF; CDR3nt: TGTGCCATCAGTGGGGCCCTGGGACGGTCTGCCTATGGCCACACCTTC
v_gene: TRBV20-1; j_gene: TRBJ2-5; abundance: many; d_gene: -; CDR3aa: CSAIDKYQETQYF; CDR3nt: TGCAGTGCTATAGACAAGTACCAAGAGACCCAGTACTTC
v_gene: TRBV6-6; j_gene: TRBJ1-2; abundance: many; d_gene: TRBD1; CDR3aa: CASSEDRSGFYGYTF; CDR3nt: TGTGCCAGCAGTGAGGACAGGAGCGGTTTCTATGGCTACACCTTC
v_gene: TRBV7-8; j_gene: TRBJ2-3; abundance: few; d_gene: -; CDR3aa: CASSSMTDTQYF; CDR3nt: TGTGCCAGCAGCTCTATGACAGATACGCAGTATTTT
v_gene: TRBV5-1; j_gene: TRBJ1-4; abundance: many; d_gene: -; CDR3aa: CASSLESNEKLFF; CDR3nt: TGCGCCAGCAGCTTGGAGTCTAATGAAAAACTGTTTTTT
v_gene: TRBV5-1; j_gene: TRBJ1-1; abundance: many; d_gene: -; CDR3aa: CASSPTTGNTEAFF; CDR3nt: TGCGCCAGCAGCCCCACCACAGGGAACACTGAAGCTTTCTTT
v_gene: TRBV11-2; j_gene: TRBJ1-3; abundance: many; d_gene: -; CDR3aa: CASSLGRRAKAGNTIYF; CDR3nt: TGTGCCAGCAGCTTAGGCCGCAGGGCGAAGGCTGGAAACACCATATATTTT
v_gene: TRBV9; j_gene: TRBJ1-5; abundance: -; d_gene: -; CDR3aa: CASSVGGTANQPQHF; CDR3nt: TGTGCCAGCAGCGTAGGCGGGACCGCGAATCAGCCCCAGCATTTT
v_gene: TRBV24-1; j_gene: TRBJ1-2; abundance: few; d_gene: -; CDR3aa: CATAPRDTANYGYTF; CDR3nt: TGTGCCACCGCGCCCCGGGACACCGCTAACTATGGCTACACCTTC
v_gene: TRBV20-1; j_gene: TRBJ2-7; abundance: few; d_gene: -; CDR3aa: CSAIQNYEQYF; CDR3nt: TGCAGTGCTATTCAGAACTACGAGCAGTACTTC
v_gene: TRBV29-1; j_gene: TRBJ1-1; abundance: many; d_gene: -; CDR3aa: CSVEDVGQPNTEAFF; CDR3nt: TGCAGCGTTGAAGATGTAGGACAGCCGAACACTGAAGCTTTCTTT
v_gene: TRBV7-2; j_gene: TRBJ2-3; abundance: -; d_gene: -; CDR3aa: CASSSIRGRDTQYF; CDR3nt: TGTGCCAGCAGCTCTATCCGGGGCCGAGATACGCAGTATTTT
v_gene: TRBV7-9; j_gene: TRBJ2-5; abundance: -; d_gene: -; CDR3aa: CASSQAAGDKETQYF; CDR3nt: TGTGCCAGCAGCCAAGCAGCCGGGGACAAAGAGACCCAGTACTTC
v_gene: TRBV7-9; j_gene: TRBJ2-7; abundance: many; d_gene: -; CDR3aa: CASKKQSSSYEQYF; CDR3nt: TGTGCCAGCAAAAAACAGAGTAGCTCCTACGAGCAGTACTTC
v_gene: TRBV4-1; j_gene: TRBJ1-2; abundance: -; d_gene: TRBD1; CDR3aa: CASSQVGQVLYGYTF; CDR3nt: TGCGCCAGCAGCCAAGTAGGACAGGTCCTCTATGGCTACACCTTC
v_gene: TRBV12-3/TRBV12-4; j_gene: TRBJ2-7; abundance: many; d_gene: TRBD2; CDR3aa: CASSGLAGGGEQYF; CDR3nt: TGTGCCAGCAGTGGGCTAGCGGGAGGAGGGGAGCAGTACTTC